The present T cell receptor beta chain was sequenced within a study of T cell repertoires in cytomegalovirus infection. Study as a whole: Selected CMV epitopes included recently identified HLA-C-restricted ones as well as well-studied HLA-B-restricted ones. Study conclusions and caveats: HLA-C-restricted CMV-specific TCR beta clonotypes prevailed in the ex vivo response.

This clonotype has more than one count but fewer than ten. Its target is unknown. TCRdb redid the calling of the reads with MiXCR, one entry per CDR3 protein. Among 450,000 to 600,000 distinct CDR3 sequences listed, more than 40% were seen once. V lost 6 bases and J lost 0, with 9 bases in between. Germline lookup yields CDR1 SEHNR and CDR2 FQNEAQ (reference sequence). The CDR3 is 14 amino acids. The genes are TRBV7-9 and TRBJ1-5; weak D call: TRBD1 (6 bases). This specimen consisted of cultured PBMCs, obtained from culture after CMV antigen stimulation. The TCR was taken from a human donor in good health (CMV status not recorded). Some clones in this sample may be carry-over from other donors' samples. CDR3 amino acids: CASSSGASNQPQHF. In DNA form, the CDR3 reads TGTGCCAGCAGTTCGGGGGCTAGCAATCAGCCCCAGCATTTT.